These 9 T cell receptor beta chains share one sample of origin, sequenced in a study of CD8 T cells in ankylosing spondylitis. MiXCR, run by TCRdb on the 5' RACE reads, gives a single entry per CDR3 protein. The repertoire holds 250,000 or so distinct CDR3 sequences, with 18% as singletons. The sequenced sample consisted of blood, either unsorted or a sorted T cell fraction (not recorded which). The receptors here all came from a male donor with ankylosing spondylitis or in good health (not recorded which).

The V and J genes are TRBV12-3 or TRBV12-4 and TRBJ2-2; 9 nucleotides align to TRBD2. This CDR3 contains 17 residues. After removal of 5 bases from V and 6 bases from J, the junction contained 13 bases not matched to a gene. In DNA form, the CDR3 reads TGTGCCAGCAGTCCCCTTGCCGGCCTAGCGGGATCCGGGGAGCTGTTTTTT. As protein: CASSPLAGLAGSGELFF.

This clonotype was seen at least ten times. The rearrangement uses TRBV3-1 and TRBJ2-3; D may be TRBD1 (7 bases). CDR1 and CDR2 (germline): LGHDT, YNNKEL (reference sequence). The CDR3 is 17 residues long. With 0 bases removed from V and 2 bases from J, the gap between germline ends came to 15 bases. Written as DNA, the CDR3 is TGTGCCAGCAGCCAAGAAGGGGGCGGGACCGTCACAGATACGCAGTATTTT. This translates into CASSQEGGGTVTDTQYF.

This clonotype was found many times. This chain joins TRBV7-6 and TRBJ1-2; D possibly corresponds to TRBD1 (5 bases). There are 14 residues in the CDR3. The V gene lost 5 bases and the J gene lost 6 bases, with 16 bases spanning the gap. Germline assignment: CDR1 SGHVS and CDR2 FNYEAQ. The CDR3 DNA follows: TGTGCCAGCAGCCCCGGGACCCAAGCTCATGGCTACACCTTC. This codes for CASSPGTQAHGYTF.

The rearrangement links TRBV7-6 to TRBJ2-1, with D possibly being TRBD1 (7 bases). The CDR3 is 19 amino acids. The germline V and J ends were trimmed by 11 bases and 1 base, with 30 bases remaining between them. Germline CDR1 and CDR2: SGHVS and FNYEAQ. In DNA, the CDR3 is TGTGCCTTCAGTTTAACCGACATCAATCAGGGGGGATCCTACAATGAGCAGTTCTTC. Translation gives CAFSLTDINQGGSYNEQFF.

The rearrangement links TRBV19 to TRBJ2-3; TRBD2 matches at 8 bases. The CDR3 loop spans 15 amino acids. V trimming: 5 bases; J trimming: 4 bases; junction bases outside the gene matches: 8. The germline gives CDR1 LNHDA, CDR2 SQIVND (reference sequence). The CDR3 spells CASSLLAGNADTQYF. The CDR3 nucleotides read TGTGCCAGTAGTCTCTTAGCGGGAAACGCAGATACGCAGTATTTT.

This clonotype was seen a few times. The CDR3 region has the DNA TGTGCCAGCACCATTAGCGGGAGCCTCACAGATACGCAGTATTTT. Translated, it gives CASTISGSLTDTQYF. The chain employs TRBV9 and TRBJ2-3, with TRBD2 matching 9 bases. Germline loops: CDR1 SGDLS, CDR2 YYNGEE. CDR3 length: 15 residues. The V and J ends lost 6 bases and 2 bases, in that order; junction bases with no gene match: 7.

The chain links TRBV6-5 to TRBJ2-5; 9 bases align to TRBD1. The CDR3 is 16 amino acids. From germline, CDR1 is MNHEY and CDR2 SVGAGI. V lost 0 bases and J lost 4; bases outside the gene matches: 6. CDR3 DNA sequence: TGTGCCAGCAGTTACTCGACAGGGGGGTCGGCAGAGACCCAGTACTTC. Translated, it gives CASSYSTGGSAETQYF.

Only a few counts were recorded for this clonotype. The chain employs TRBV6-5 and TRBJ2-2, with no clear D. V dropped 2 bases and J dropped 3 bases, with 10 bases sitting between them. Germline CDR1 and CDR2: MNHEY and SVGAGI. This CDR3 has 15 amino acids. The CDR3 spells CASSYNPVDTGELFF. CDR3 in DNA: TGTGCCAGCAGTTACAACCCAGTTGACACCGGGGAGCTGTTTTTT.

This clonotype was counted only a few times. The chain recombines TRBV5-6 with TRBJ2-1, with D possibly matching TRBD2 (7 bases). Trimming took 0 bases from V and 2 from J, leaving 15 bases between them. The CDR3 is 17 amino acids. Germline V gene lookup returns CDR1 SGHDT and CDR2 YYEEEE. CDR3 sequence: CASSLVRGGSTYNEQFF. The CDR3 coding sequence is TGTGCCAGCAGCTTGGTAAGGGGGGGCTCGACCTACAATGAGCAGTTCTTC.